This entry lists 24 T cell receptor beta chains sequenced from one sample in a study of blood T cells in healthy people across ages. Primers used in a second PCR of about 7 to 11 cycles were a sample-barcoded 5' primer and a J-beta primer mix. TCRdb re-called the 5' RACE reads through MiXCR, storing one row per CDR3 protein. The sample includes hundreds of thousands of distinct CDR3 sequences, more than 55% of them seen just once. Source material: blood. Receptors originate from a man aged 35 to 55 in good health.

This clonotype appeared a few times. The junction shows a germline mismatch at one end, possibly a read error. V and J are TRBV6-5 and TRBJ2-3; the match to TRBD2 covers 10 bases. The CDR3 covers 16 residues. The germline gives CDR1 MNHEY, CDR2 SVGAGI. CDR3 bases: TGTGCCAGTAGTTACAGTAGCGGGGGGTACACAGATACGCAGTATTTT. Residues: CASSYSSGGYTDTQYF.

The V and J genes are TRBV9 and TRBJ1-2, with D possibly matching TRBD1 (5 bases). V was trimmed by 4 bases and J by 7 bases, leaving 11 bases between them. The CDR3 loop spans 12 amino acids. CDR1 and CDR2 from the germline V gene are SGDLS and YYNGEE. As DNA, the CDR3 is TGTGCCAGCAGCATATGGGACGGTGGCTACACCTTC. It specifies CASSIWDGGYTF.

J is TRBJ2-5 and V is TRBV14; D is unclear. The DNA end lines up better with TRBJ2-7; the J call may be wrong. Germline-derived CDR1 and CDR2 are SGHDN and FVKESK. This CDR3 contains 18 residues. This chain's CDR3 is CASSQGSNSQTRAYEQYF. As DNA, the CDR3 is TGTGCCAGCAGCCAAGGATCTAATTCCCAGACACGGGCCTACGAGCAGTACTTC.

The V call is TRBV29-1, the J call TRBJ2-1, with TRBD2 identical over 10 bases. With V trimmed by 2 bases and J by 9 bases, 10 bases remained unmatched. This CDR3 spans 15 amino acids. Germline CDR1 and CDR2: SQVTM and ANQGSEA. The CDR3 region has the DNA TGCAGCGTTGAATTGGGGAGCGGGGGGGCGGGTGAGCAGTTCTTC. This sequence encodes CSVELGSGGAGEQFF.

The chain employs TRBV29-1 and TRBJ2-7; 10 positions match TRBD2. The junction had 10 bases not matched to a gene; V was cut back by 6 bases and J by 5 bases. Germline values: CDR1 SQVTM, CDR2 ANQGSEA. The CDR3 covers 14 residues. As DNA, the CDR3 is TGCAGCGTGAGGAGTGGAGCGGGGGGGGACGAGCAGTACTTC. Translation gives CSVRSGAGGDEQYF.

The rearrangement links TRBV20-1 to TRBJ1-5; possible D gene TRBD1, 5 bases. The CDR3 is 17 residues long. Germline values: CDR1 DFQATT, CDR2 SNEGSKA (reference sequence). Trimming took off 5 bases at V and 3 bases at J, with 23 bases between the two ends. CDR3 loop: CSAPTSEYNRNNQPQHF. In nucleotides, the CDR3 is TGCAGTGCTCCCACTTCAGAGTACAACAGGAACAATCAGCCCCAGCATTTT.

This chain joins TRBV7-2 and TRBJ2-4, with TRBD2 matching 8 bases. The germline V gene has CDR1 SGHTA and CDR2 FQGNSA. The V gene end was trimmed by 5 bases and the J gene end by 3 bases; junction bases not matched to a gene: 9. The CDR3 length is 16 residues. CDR3 coding DNA: TGTGCCAGCAGCGAGGGGGTCGGGGGGGGCAAAAACATTCAGTACTTC. Its protein is CASSEGVGGGKNIQYF.

CDR3 residues: CASGGHPYNEQFF. The CDR3 DNA is TGCGCCAGCGGGGGGCACCCCTACAATGAGCAGTTCTTC. The gene calls are TRBV5-1 and TRBJ2-1; D possibly matches TRBD1 or TRBD2 (6 bases each). CDR3 size: 13 residues. V was clipped by 7 bases and J by 2 bases, with 10 bases between them. In germline, CDR1 is SGHRS, CDR2 YFSETQ. Filled out from reference TRBV5-1 and TRBJ2-1, the complete variable domain reads KAGVTQTPRYLIKTRGQQVTLSCSPISGHRSVSWYQQTPGQGLQFLFEYFSETQRNKGNFPGRFSGRQFSNSRSEMNVSTLELGDSALYLCASGGHPYNEQFFGPGTRLTVL.

The chain is built from TRBV4-1 and TRBJ2-3; 8 bases are a match to TRBD1. In germline, CDR1 is MGHRA, CDR2 YSYEKL. The CDR3 is made up of 16 amino acids. The trim removed 0 bases at V and 0 bases at J, leaving 2 bases unmatched. The CDR3 region has the DNA TGCGCCAGCAGCCAAGAGGACAGGGTGAGCACAGATACGCAGTATTTT. Translated, it gives CASSQEDRVSTDTQYF.

The CDR3 sequence is CATSVGDQETQYF. Here the CDR3 DNA reads TGTGCCACCTCTGTTGGTGATCAAGAGACCCAGTACTTC. The chain links TRBV6-5 to TRBJ2-5; unclear D gene. The CDR3 is made up of 13 amino acids. The germline gives CDR1 MNHEY, CDR2 SVGAGI. V was clipped by 10 bases and J by 2 bases, with 14 bases between them.

The J gene is TRBJ2-1, the V gene TRBV6-1; TRBD2 agrees at 14 bases. The CDR3 totals 15 residues. Trimming removed 9 bases from V and 8 bases from J; junction bases left unmatched: 9. CDR1 is MNHNS and CDR2 is SASEGT in the germline V gene. The CDR3 DNA follows: TGTGCCAGTGCCGGGACTAGCGGGAGTAGACATGAGCAGTTCTTC. Translation: CASAGTSGSRHEQFF.

This clonotype was seen a few times. The chain is built from TRBV5-1 and TRBJ1-6; D is unclear. The V gene's germline CDR1 is SGHRS and CDR2 YFSETQ. CDR3 length: 15 residues. Trimming took off 1 base at V and 8 bases at J, with 13 bases between the two ends. CDR3 region: CASSLSLGEDSPLHF. In nucleotides, the CDR3 is TGCGCCAGCAGCTTGAGCTTAGGCGAAGATTCACCCCTCCACTTT. Full variable domain (remainder filled in from reference TRBV5-1 and TRBJ1-6): KAGVTQTPRYLIKTRGQQVTLSCSPISGHRSVSWYQQTPGQGLQFLFEYFSETQRNKGNFPGRFSGRQFSNSRSEMNVSTLELGDSALYLCASSLSLGEDSPLHFGNGTRLTVT.

The chain combines TRBV27 with TRBJ2-7; D possibly corresponds to TRBD2 (5 bases). Germline CDR1 and CDR2: MNHEY and SMNVEV (reference sequence). Trimming took off 5 bases at V and 4 bases at J, with 12 bases between the two ends. The CDR3 consists of 13 residues. CDR3 in amino acids: CASSPGILYEQYF. CDR3 DNA: TGTGCCAGCAGTCCCGGGATACTTTACGAGCAGTACTTC.

This chain connects TRBV20-1 to TRBJ2-5, with 13 nucleotides matching TRBD2. This CDR3 region has 18 residues. The junction had 9 bases not matched to a gene; V was cut back by 0 bases and J by 2 bases. Germline loops: CDR1 DFQATT, CDR2 SNEGSKA (reference sequence). The CDR3 protein is CSARDLTSGGSLQETQYF. CDR3 in DNA: TGCAGTGCTAGAGATCTGACTAGCGGGGGGTCCTTACAAGAGACCCAGTACTTC.

Of note for this clonotype: A junction boundary mismatches the germline segment, possibly from a read error. The chain uses TRBV7-9 and TRBJ2-7; D is tentatively TRBD1 or TRBD2 (5 bases each). The CDR3 consists of 13 residues. CDR1 and CDR2 from the germline V gene are SEHNR and FQNEAQ (reference sequence). In DNA, the CDR3 is TGTGCCAGCAGTTTAGGGACGTCTCCCGAGCAGTACTTC. It codes for CASSLGTSPEQYF. Complete variable domain (other parts from reference TRBV7-9 and TRBJ2-7): DTGVSQNPRHKITKRGQNVTFRCDPISEHNRLYWYRQTLGQGPEFLTYFQNEAQLEKSRLLSDRFSAERPKGSFSTLEIQRTEQGDSAMYLCASSLGTSPEQYFGPGTRLTVT.

The gene calls are TRBV3-1 and TRBJ1-2, with 9 bases identical to TRBD1. V lost 4 bases, J lost 7 bases, and 10 bases stayed unmatched. CDR3 length equals 15 residues. The V gene's germline CDR1 is LGHDT and CDR2 YNNKEL (reference sequence). The CDR3 spells CASSRSTGGATGYTF. The CDR3 DNA reads TGTGCCAGCAGCCGCAGTACAGGGGGCGCGACTGGCTACACCTTC.

Regarding this clonotype: Its ends do not fully match the called genes, so a read error is possible. The chain is built from TRBV6-2 or TRBV6-3 and TRBJ2-1, with 12 bases lining up with TRBD1. Per the germline V gene, CDR1 is MNHEY and CDR2 is SVGEGT. The length of the CDR3 is 15 residues. The CDR3 region has the DNA TGTGCCAGCAATAGGGGGACAGGGGGCTACAATGGGCAGTTCTTC. This translates into CASNRGTGGYNGQFF.

The chain joins TRBV6-2 or TRBV6-3 to TRBJ1-1; no clear D gene. CDR3 length equals 17 residues. CDR1 is MNHEY, CDR2 SVGEGT, per germline. V lost 10 bases, J lost 1 base, and 25 bases lay in between. The CDR3 DNA sequence: TGTGCCAACACCTACAGTAAGCTACACCTTCAGAACACTGAAGCTTTCTTT. Translated: CANTYSKLHLQNTEAFF.

This chain links TRBV7-9 with TRBJ1-5, with 10 bases identical to TRBD1. The CDR3 consists of 16 residues. Germline values: CDR1 SEHNR, CDR2 FQNEAQ (reference sequence). Germline trimming cut 1 base from V and 7 bases from J; bases unmatched to any gene: 7. DNA for the CDR3: TGTGCCAGCAGCTTAGGGGCCGGACAGGGGGTGCAGCCCCAGCATTTT. Residues: CASSLGAGQGVQPQHF.

V is TRBV10-3 and J is TRBJ2-3; 8 positions agree with TRBD1. Unmatched junction bases numbered 12, after V lost 3 bases and J lost 4 bases. Germline-derived CDR1 and CDR2 are ENHRY and SYGVKD. This CDR3 comprises 17 residues. The CDR3 DNA reads TGTGCCATCAGTGAAATCCGAGGACAGGGCGCACCAGATACGCAGTATTTT. This translates into CAISEIRGQGAPDTQYF.

In this sample, this clonotype turned up a few times. The chain recombines TRBV25-1 with TRBJ2-7, with D possibly matching TRBD1 (6 bases). In germline, CDR1 is MGHDK, CDR2 SYGVNS. V lost 4 bases, J lost 3 bases, and 16 bases lay in between. CDR3 length equals 15 residues. CDR3 amino acids: CASSGRQALFYEQYF. CDR3 DNA: TGTGCCAGCAGTGGTAGACAGGCCCTGTTCTACGAGCAGTACTTC.

The chain uses TRBV6-2 or TRBV6-3 and TRBJ2-5; the D is unclear. With 5 bases removed from V and 5 bases from J, the gap between germline ends came to 12 bases. CDR3 size: 13 residues. CDR1 MNHEY and CDR2 SVGEGT come from the germline V gene. This CDR3 is CASSTGEAETQYF. The CDR3 DNA is TGTGCCAGCAGTACTGGAGAAGCGGAGACCCAGTACTTC.

The V gene is TRBV7-3, the J gene TRBJ2-1; 12 bases align to TRBD2. The CDR3 runs to 16 residues. After removal of 2 bases from V and 7 bases from J, the junction contained 6 bases not matched to a gene. Germline CDR1 reads SGHTA; CDR2 reads FQGTGA. In DNA, the CDR3 is TGTGCCAGCAGCTTAGCAGCTAGCGGGAGGGTAAATGAGCAGTTCTTC. This gives the protein CASSLAASGRVNEQFF.

This sequence joins TRBV3-1 and TRBJ1-3; D ambiguous. With 1 base removed from V and 2 bases from J, the gap between germline ends came to 6 bases. Germline V gene lookup returns CDR1 LGHDT and CDR2 YNNKEL (reference sequence). This CDR3 has 14 amino acids. This chain's CDR3 is CASSQGRAGNTIYF. DNA of the CDR3: TGTGCCAGCAGCCAAGGACGTGCTGGAAACACCATATATTTT. Combining the CDR3 with reference TRBV3-1 and TRBJ1-3 gives the whole variable domain DTAVSQTPKYLVTQMGNDKSIKCEQNLGHDTMYWYKQDSKKFLKIMFSYNNKELIINETVPNRFSPKSPDKAHLNLHINSLELGDSAVYFCASSQGRAGNTIYFGEGSWLTVV.